This passage covers 24 T cell receptor beta chains from one sample sequenced in a study of cytomegalovirus exposure and HLA in healthy donors. The assay was immunoSEQ multiplex PCR, and TCRdb's table has in-frame clones only and misses some. This table has roughly 140,000 clones, about 90% appearing once. The material sequenced was PBMCs. Receptors were obtained from a woman aged 18-30 years in good health and CMV-seropositive.

J is TRBJ1-2 and V is TRBV7-9; 9 bases are a match to TRBD1. Per the germline V gene, CDR1 is SEHNR and CDR2 is FQNEAQ (reference sequence). Unmatched junction bases numbered 8, after V lost 2 bases and J lost 4 bases. The CDR3 runs 16 residues. CDR3 protein: CASSLSRRTGAYGYTF. In nucleotides, the CDR3 is TGTGCCAGCAGCTTAAGCCGACGGACAGGGGCCTATGGCTACACCTTC.

This sequence joins TRBV4-3 and TRBJ1-2, with a possible D match to TRBD1 (6 bases). Looked up from germline, CDR1 is LGHNA and CDR2 is YSLEER. Trimming took off 0 bases at V and 7 bases at J, with 15 bases between the two ends. The CDR3 length is 15 residues. The chain's CDR3 is CASSQDRGGAGGYTF. CDR3 in DNA: TGCGCCAGCAGCCAAGATCGGGGGGGCGCCGGTGGCTACACCTTC.

V gene TRBV15 combines with J gene TRBJ1-5, with D perhaps TRBD1 (6 bases). The CDR3 contains 16 residues. V lost 0 bases, J lost 9 bases, and 18 bases lay in between. CDR1 is LNHNV and CDR2 is YYDKDF in the germline V gene (reference sequence). This CDR3 reads CATSRDGTGNKGPQHF. In nucleotides, the CDR3 is TGTGCCACCAGCAGAGATGGAACAGGGAATAAGGGGCCCCAGCATTTT.

V and J are TRBV27 and TRBJ2-5; TRBD2 is a possible D gene (6 bases). The end of the DNA is better explained by TRBJ2-7, so the J call may be wrong. This CDR3 contains 12 residues. Germline V lookup: CDR1 MNHEY, CDR2 SMNVEV (reference sequence). In nucleotides, the CDR3 is TGTGCCAGCGCCCTAGCGAGGGACGAGCAGTACTTC. Translated, it gives CASALARDEQYF.

This chain uses TRBV7-9 with TRBJ1-1; D is undetermined. The length of the CDR3 is 12 residues. Trimming shortened V by 8 bases and J by 5 bases, and 12 bases separated the two germline ends. Per germline, CDR1 SEHNR and CDR2 FQNEAQ (reference sequence). The CDR3 loop is CASLRPETEAFF. The CDR3 DNA follows: TGTGCCAGCCTTAGACCGGAGACTGAAGCTTTCTTT.

The V and J genes are TRBV5-1 and TRBJ1-5; no reliable D call. V lost 4 bases, J lost 10 bases, and 21 bases lay in between. This CDR3 region has 15 residues. The V gene's germline CDR1 is SGHRS and CDR2 YFSETQ. This chain's CDR3 is CASSPRPSLGEPQHF. DNA of the CDR3: TGCGCCAGCAGCCCAAGACCCAGCCTAGGAGAACCCCAGCATTTT.

This clone was found once. This chain uses TRBV9 with TRBJ2-6, with no clear D. The length of the CDR3 is 18 residues. CDR1 is SGDLS, CDR2 YYNGEE, per germline. Trimming removed 4 bases at V and 2 bases at J, with 19 bases between. The chain's CDR3 is CASSHPHERSTGANVLTF. CDR3 sequence (DNA): TGTGCCAGCAGCCATCCCCACGAGAGGAGTACTGGGGCCAACGTCCTGACTTTC.

The count of this clone is one. This sequence joins TRBV28 and TRBJ1-2; TRBD1 is a possible D gene (6 bases). The V and J ends lost 10 bases and 0 bases respectively, with 15 bases between them. The CDR3 runs to 14 residues. Germline values: CDR1 MDHEN, CDR2 SYDVKM. CDR3 DNA sequence: TGTGCCACCCGTCCCCAGGGGTCTAACTATGGCTACACCTTC. Its protein is CATRPQGSNYGYTF.

The genes are TRBV6-1 and TRBJ1-3; 7 nucleotides line up with TRBD1. The V and J ends lost 3 bases and 2 bases, in that order; junction bases with no gene match: 7. Looked up from germline, CDR1 is MNHNS and CDR2 is SASEGT. The CDR3 loop spans 16 amino acids. The CDR3 reads CASSELTGFTGNTIYF. CDR3 nucleotide sequence: TGTGCCAGCAGTGAGTTGACAGGGTTCACTGGAAACACCATATATTTT.

On this clone: The junction departs from germline at one end; a sequencing error may be responsible. The chain has TRBV2 and TRBJ2-7; 10 nucleotides agree with TRBD2. In germline, CDR1 is SNHLY, CDR2 FYNNEI. This CDR3 is 15 amino acids long. The CDR3 protein is CASSEFELAGTSGHF. DNA of the CDR3: TGTGCCAGCAGTGAATTCGAACTAGCGGGGACCTCAGGTCACTTC.

J is TRBJ2-7 and V is TRBV29-1; D uncertain. CDR3 length equals 11 residues. The germline V gene encodes CDR1 SQVTM and CDR2 ANQGSEA. Trimming left V 5 bases short and J 2 bases short, with 7 bases between. The CDR3 coding sequence is TGCAGCGTTATTTTCACCTACGAGCAGTACTTC. This gives the protein CSVIFTYEQYF.

The V gene is TRBV2, the J gene TRBJ1-2, with 9 bases lining up with TRBD1. The CDR3 length is 14 residues. In germline, CDR1 is SNHLY, CDR2 FYNNEI. With 6 bases clipped from V and 1 base from J, the junction kept 3 bases outside the gene matches. This CDR3 reads CASRGTGINYGYTF. CDR3 in DNA: TGTGCCAGCAGGGGGACAGGGATTAACTATGGCTACACCTTC.

The J gene is TRBJ2-7, the V gene TRBV4-1; perhaps TRBD2 as D (6 bases). This CDR3 is built from 15 residues. The germline V gene encodes CDR1 MGHRA and CDR2 YSYEKL. Trimming removed 1 base from V and 10 bases from J, with 20 bases in between. CDR3 sequence (DNA): TGCGCCAGCAGCCAAGTAGGGTTAGGGGAGGACACTCAGTACTTC. It is translated as CASSQVGLGEDTQYF.

The chain has TRBV18 and TRBJ1-3; TRBD1 matches at 7 bases. Unmatched junction bases numbered 1, after V lost 3 bases and J lost 2 bases. CDR1 is KGHSH, CDR2 LQKENI, per germline. The CDR3 runs to 14 residues. This CDR3 reads CASSPDRAGNTIYF. CDR3 in DNA: TGTGCCAGCTCACCCGACAGGGCTGGAAACACCATATATTTT.

The V gene is TRBV7-2, the J gene TRBJ2-2; TRBD1 aligns across 9 bases. The germline CDR1 and CDR2 sequences are SGHTA and FQGNSA. The CDR3 sequence is 14 residues long. Trimming removed 5 bases from V and 5 bases from J; junction bases left unmatched: 3. The CDR3, as DNA: TGTGCCAGCAGCCCGGGACAGGGTACCGGGGAGCTGTTTTTT. It codes for CASSPGQGTGELFF.

This clone appeared a single time. This chain joins TRBV5-1 and TRBJ1-6; D perhaps matches TRBD1 (5 bases). The CDR3 extends over 16 amino acids. V was trimmed by 0 bases and J by 3 bases, leaving 10 bases between them. CDR1 is SGHRS and CDR2 is YFSETQ in the germline V gene. The CDR3 DNA sequence: TGCGCCAGCAGCTTGGCGGGGACTAACTATAATTCACCCCTCCACTTT. Protein: CASSLAGTNYNSPLHF.

CDR3 nucleotide sequence: TGCGCCAGCAGCCCATTAACTGGACAGGGCGCAGATACGCAGTATTTT. Protein product: CASSPLTGQGADTQYF. The rearrangement links TRBV5-1 to TRBJ2-3; the match to TRBD1 covers 8 bases. CDR1 is SGHRS, CDR2 YFSETQ, per germline. The CDR3 contains 16 residues. Trimming removed 4 bases from V and 4 bases from J; junction bases left unmatched: 11.

This chain uses TRBV28 with TRBJ2-2, with unresolved D. Germline loops: CDR1 MDHEN, CDR2 SYDVKM. V was trimmed by 3 bases and J by 2 bases, leaving 4 bases between them. The CDR3 sequence is 13 residues long. This CDR3 reads CASSFYNTGELFF. The CDR3 DNA follows: TGTGCCAGCAGTTTTTATAACACCGGGGAGCTGTTTTTT.

J is TRBJ2-3 and V is TRBV19; 11 bases agree with TRBD2. V shed 3 bases, J shed 4 bases, and the junction held 6 bases outside the gene matches. CDR3 length: 16 amino acids. Germline V gives CDR1 LNHDA, CDR2 SQIVND (reference sequence). Written as DNA, the CDR3 is TGTGCCAGTAGTATTCATAGCGGGAGGGTGGCAGATACGCAGTATTTT. Its translation is CASSIHSGRVADTQYF.

The CDR3 DNA is TGTGCCATCAGTGAAGGGGGAGACTATGGCTACACCTTC. Encoded protein: CAISEGGDYGYTF. This rearrangement joins TRBV10-3 to TRBJ1-2; the D gene is possibly TRBD1 (6 bases). This CDR3 is built from 13 residues. Germline values: CDR1 ENHRY, CDR2 SYGVKD. Trimming removed 3 bases at V and 3 bases at J, with 8 bases between.

The chain combines TRBV29-1 with TRBJ1-2; D gene ambiguous. Germline V gene lookup returns CDR1 SQVTM and CDR2 ANQGSEA. V gave up 1 base and J gave up 0 bases, with 6 bases separating them. This CDR3 region has 13 residues. CDR3 sequence reads: CSVEGGANYGYTF. DNA for the CDR3: TGCAGCGTTGAAGGGGGAGCTAACTATGGCTACACCTTC.

This chain uses TRBV6-4 with TRBJ2-3, with 9 bases identical to TRBD2. J gave up 0 bases and V 10 bases, and 23 bases lay outside the gene matches. The germline V gene has CDR1 MRHNA and CDR2 SNTAGT. The CDR3 loop spans 20 amino acids. The CDR3 coding sequence is TGTGCCACCCCACGGCTCCGACTAGCGGCTACGTTAGTAAGCACAGATACGCAGTATTTT. Amino acids: CATPRLRLAATLVSTDTQYF.

This chain connects TRBV2 to TRBJ2-2; possibly TRBD2 for D (5 bases). Germline CDR1 and CDR2: SNHLY and FYNNEI. The CDR3 has 16 amino acids. V dropped 2 bases and J dropped 5 bases, with 15 bases sitting between them. DNA of the CDR3: TGTGCCAGCAGTGAATCCGGGGTCCTATGGACCGGGGAGCTGTTTTTT. It translates to CASSESGVLWTGELFF.

This clone was picked up a small number of times. The rearrangement uses TRBV9 and TRBJ1-6; 7 bases align to TRBD1. The trim removed 2 bases at V and 10 bases at J, leaving 6 bases unmatched. CDR3 length: 14 amino acids. Per germline, CDR1 SGDLS and CDR2 YYNGEE. The CDR3, as DNA: TGTGCCAGCAGCGTGGATAACAGGGGCTCACCCCTCCACTTT. Its translation: CASSVDNRGSPLHF.